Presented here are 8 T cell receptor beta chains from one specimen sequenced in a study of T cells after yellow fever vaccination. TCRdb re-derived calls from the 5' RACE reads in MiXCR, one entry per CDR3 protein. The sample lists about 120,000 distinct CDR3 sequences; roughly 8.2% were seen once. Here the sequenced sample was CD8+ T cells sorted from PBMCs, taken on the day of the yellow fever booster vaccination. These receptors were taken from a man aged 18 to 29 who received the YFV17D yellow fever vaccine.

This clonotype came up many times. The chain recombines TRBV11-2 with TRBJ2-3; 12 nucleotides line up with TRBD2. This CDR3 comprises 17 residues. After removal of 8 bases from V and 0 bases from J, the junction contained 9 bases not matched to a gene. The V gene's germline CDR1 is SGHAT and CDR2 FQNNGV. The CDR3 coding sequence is TGTGCCAGCTTTGGACTAGCGGGGACACTTAGCACAGATACGCAGTATTTT. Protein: CASFGLAGTLSTDTQYF.

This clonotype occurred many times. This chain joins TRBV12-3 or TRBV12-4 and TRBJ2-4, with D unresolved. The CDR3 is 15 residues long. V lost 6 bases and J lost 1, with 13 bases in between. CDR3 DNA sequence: TGTGCCAGCAGGGACCGGTTAGGCGCCAAAAACATTCAGTACTTC. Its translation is CASRDRLGAKNIQYF.

CDR3 protein: CASSLGQGESLAFYGYTF. The CDR3 DNA follows: TGTGCCAGCAGCTTAGGGCAGGGGGAATCACTGGCATTCTATGGCTACACCTTC. V gene TRBV7-9 combines with J gene TRBJ1-2; 7 positions agree with TRBD1. With 1 base clipped from V and 4 bases from J, the junction kept 15 bases outside the gene matches. The length of the CDR3 is 18 residues. In germline, CDR1 is SEHNR, CDR2 FQNEAQ (reference sequence). The entire variable domain, with the rest obtained from reference TRBV7-9 and TRBJ1-2, is as follows: DTGVSQNPRHKITKRGQNVTFRCDPISEHNRLYWYRQTLGQGPEFLTYFQNEAQLEKSRLLSDRFSAERPKGSFSTLEIQRTEQGDSAMYLCASSLGQGESLAFYGYTFGSGTRLTVV.

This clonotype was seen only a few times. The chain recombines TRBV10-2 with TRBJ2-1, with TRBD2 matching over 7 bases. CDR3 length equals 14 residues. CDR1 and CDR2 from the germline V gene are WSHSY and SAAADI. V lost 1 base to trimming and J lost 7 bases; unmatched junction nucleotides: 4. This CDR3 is CASSEWASGNEQFF. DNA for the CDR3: TGCGCCAGCAGTGAGTGGGCTAGCGGTAATGAGCAGTTCTTC.

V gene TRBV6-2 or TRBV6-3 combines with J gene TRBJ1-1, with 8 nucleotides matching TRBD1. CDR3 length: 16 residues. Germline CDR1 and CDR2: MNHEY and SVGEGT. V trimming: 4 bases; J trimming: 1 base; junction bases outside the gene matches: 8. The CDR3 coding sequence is TGTGCCAGCAGTTCCGACAGGGGCATTAGGAACACTGAAGCTTTCTTT. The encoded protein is CASSSDRGIRNTEAFF.

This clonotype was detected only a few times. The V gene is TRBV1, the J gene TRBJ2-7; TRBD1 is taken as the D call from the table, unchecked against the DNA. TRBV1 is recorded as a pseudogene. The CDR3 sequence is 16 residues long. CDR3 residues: CTSSQIAGRWLYEQYF. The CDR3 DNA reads TGCACCAGCAGCCAAATAGCGGGGCGCTGGCTTTACGAGCAGTACTTC.

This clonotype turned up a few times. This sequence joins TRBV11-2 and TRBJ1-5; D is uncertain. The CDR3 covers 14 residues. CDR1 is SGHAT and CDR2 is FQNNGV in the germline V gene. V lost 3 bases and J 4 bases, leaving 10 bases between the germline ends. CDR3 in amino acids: CASSFEGKNQPQHF. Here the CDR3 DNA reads TGTGCCAGCAGCTTCGAAGGCAAGAATCAGCCCCAGCATTTT.

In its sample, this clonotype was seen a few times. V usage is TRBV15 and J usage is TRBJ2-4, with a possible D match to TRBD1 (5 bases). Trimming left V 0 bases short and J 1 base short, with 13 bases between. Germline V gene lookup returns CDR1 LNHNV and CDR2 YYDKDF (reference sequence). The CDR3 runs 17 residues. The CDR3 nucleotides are TGTGCCACCAGCAGAGATCAGGGTGACCCTGCCAAAAACATTCAGTACTTC. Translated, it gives CATSRDQGDPAKNIQYF.